The rows below give T cell receptor beta chains drawn from one sample of a study of blood T cell repertoires in COVID-19. The protocol was immunoSEQ multiplex PCR, while the TCRdb copy is restricted to in-frame clones and leaves out a portion. Found here are roughly 150,000 clones, around 83% of them singletons; the top ten hold about 19%. Sequenced input: peripheral blood. The receptor set was obtained from a woman in her seventies who had recovered from COVID-19. The CDR3 runs from the conserved cysteine through the conserved F or W. A D gene is named only where the DNA matches it firmly. Rows give clone size only sometimes, using once, few, many, or a class for an expanded clone.

D gene | clone size | J gene | V gene | CDR3 DNA | CDR3 protein
- | - | TRBJ1-1 | TRBV10-2 | TGCGCCAGCAGTCCACAGGGCCCCCGTAACACTGAAGCTTTCTTT | CASSPQGPRNTEAFF
TRBD2 | - | TRBJ2-5 | TRBV7-9 | TGTGCCAGCAGCACCGCCGCGGGAGTGATTGAGACCCAGTACTTC | CASSTAAGVIETQYF
TRBD1 | - | TRBJ2-7 | TRBV5-4 | TGTGCCAGCAGCTTGGTGGGCAGGGGGCGCCCGCAGTACTTC | CASSLVGRGRPQYF
TRBD2 | once | TRBJ2-7 | TRBV7-8 | TGTGCCAGCAGCAACCGACTAGCGTACGAGCAGTACTTC | CASSNRLAYEQYF
TRBD1 | once | TRBJ2-4 | TRBV6-6 | TGTGCCAGCAGTCGGACAGGGGCGACCAAAAACATTCAGTACTTC | CASSRTGATKNIQYF
TRBD1 | once | TRBJ1-1 | TRBV19 | TGTGCCAGTAGTAGGGGGACAGGCAGGTCGGAAGCTTTCTTT | CASSRGTGRSEAFF
TRBD2 | - | TRBJ2-3 | TRBV28 | TGTGCCAGCAGTTTGGCGGCTAGCGGAACAGATACGCAGTATTTT | CASSLAASGTDTQYF
- | - | TRBJ1-2 | TRBV6-5 | TGTGCCAGCAGTTACGCGGGGTCTGGCTACACCTTC | CASSYAGSGYTF
- | - | TRBJ1-3 | TRBV9 | TGTGCCAGCAGCGTAGTCGGGAGGTCTGGAAACACCATATATTTT | CASSVVGRSGNTIYF
- | - | TRBJ2-3 | TRBV19 | TGTGCCAGTAGGACTACACACACAGATACGCAGTATTTT | CASRTTHTDTQYF
- | - | TRBJ1-2 | TRBV2 | TGTGCCAGCAGCGAGACACCTAACTATGGCTACACCTTC | CASSETPNYGYTF
- | once | TRBJ1-2 | TRBV6-5 | TGTGCCAGCAGTCGGACACCCAACTATGGCTACACCTTC | CASSRTPNYGYTF
TRBD1 | - | TRBJ1-6 | TRBV30 | TGTGCCTGGCGTGGAGACAGGGTGGGTAATTCACCCCTCCACTTT | CAWRGDRVGNSPLHF
TRBD2 | - | TRBJ2-5 | TRBV5-1 | TGCGCCAGCAGCCCCCAAGGACTAGAAGGTACCCAGTACTTC | CASSPQGLEGTQYF
TRBD2 | - | TRBJ2-7 | TRBV3-1/TRBV3-2 | TGTGCCAGCAGACCCAGCGGGAGCAGTGGGGCCGAGCAGTACTTC | CASRPSGSSGAEQYF
TRBD1 | - | TRBJ2-3 | TRBV19 | TGTGCCAGTAGTATTGGGACAGGGCTTGTGGATACGCAGTATTTT | CASSIGTGLVDTQYF
TRBD1 | - | TRBJ1-1 | TRBV19 | TGTGCCAGTACCCAGACAGGGTTGGACACTGAAGCTTTCTTT | CASTQTGLDTEAFF
TRBD2 | - | TRBJ2-3 | TRBV5-4 | TGTGCCAGCAGCCCACTAGCGGGCCCGACAGATACGCAGTATTTT | CASSPLAGPTDTQYF
TRBD2 | - | TRBJ2-3 | TRBV24-1 | TGTGCCACCAGTACGGCTCGCGGCTCTAGCGGGGGCACAGATACGCAGTATTTT | CATSTARGSSGGTDTQYF
- | - | TRBJ1-2 | TRBV11-2 | TGTGCCAGCAGCTTGTCGGACAGCCGGGATGTTGTGCGAGGCTACACCTTC | CASSLSDSRDVVRGYTF
TRBD2 | - | TRBJ2-3 | TRBV7-3 | TGTGCCAGCAGCCTTAATAGCGGGAGGGGGGATACGCAGTATTTT | CASSLNSGRGDTQYF
- | - | TRBJ1-1 | TRBV11-3 | TGTGCCAGCAGCTTAGATGGACGGGGGGGGAGGACTGAAGCTTTCTTT | CASSLDGRGGRTEAFF
TRBD2 | few | TRBJ2-3 | TRBV10-3 | TGTGCCATTAAAGCGGGACCCACAGATACGCAGTATTTT | CAIKAGPTDTQYF
- | - | TRBJ1-6 | TRBV28 | TGTGCCACCGGGGGGCCCAATAATTCACCCCTCCACTTT | CATGGPNNSPLHF
TRBD1 | many | TRBJ2-5 | TRBV2 | TGTGCCAGCCAGGGCCCAGGGGGGACCCAGTACTTC | CASQGPGGTQYF
TRBD1 | - | TRBJ1-2 | TRBV19 | TGTGCCAGCAACCCGGGACAGGCCGTGAGAAACTATGGCTACACCTTC | CASNPGQAVRNYGYTF
TRBD1 | - | TRBJ1-2 | TRBV5-4 | TGTGCCAGCAGCTTGGGTGGGACAGCTAACTATGGCTACACCTTC | CASSLGGTANYGYTF
TRBD1 | - | TRBJ1-5 | TRBV6-5 | TGTGCCAGCAGACCCACAGGGGGGGCCAATCAGCCCCAGCATTTT | CASRPTGGANQPQHF
TRBD2 | once | TRBJ2-1 | TRBV5-1 | TGCGCCAGCACGCCATTGGGGGGGACTGAGCAGTTCTTC | CASTPLGGTEQFF